This is a list of T cell receptor beta chains from one sample in a study of cytomegalovirus exposure and HLA in healthy donors. The method was immunoSEQ multiplex PCR; TCRdb's version includes in-frame clones alone and lacks a portion of them. Of hundreds of thousands of clones in the sample, approximately 80% were seen once. The sequencing input was PBMCs. These receptor sequences come from a woman in her thirties or forties in good health and CMV-seronegative. CDR3s include the opening cysteine and the closing phenylalanine or tryptophan. D genes are given only for firm matches. Some rows have no size entry. The others give once, few or many, or a class for an expanded clone.

j_gene: TRBJ1-4
d_gene: .
abundance: once
v_gene: TRBV5-1
CDR3aa: CASSLASGLAEKLFF
CDR3nt: TGCGCCAGCAGCTTGGCCTCAGGGCTCGCGGAAAAACTGTTTTTT

j_gene: TRBJ2-3
d_gene: .
abundance: .
v_gene: TRBV7-3
CDR3aa: CASSPERGGEAHTQYF
CDR3nt: TGTGCCAGCAGCCCCGAGAGGGGGGGCGAGGCACATACGCAGTATTTT

j_gene: TRBJ1-4
d_gene: .
abundance: .
v_gene: TRBV5-5
CDR3aa: CASSPLGDSHEKLFF
CDR3nt: TGTGCCAGCAGCCCGCTGGGAGACTCACATGAAAAACTGTTTTTT

j_gene: TRBJ1-5
d_gene: .
abundance: .
v_gene: TRBV6-5
CDR3aa: CAIYTPNQPQHF
CDR3nt: TGTGCCATATACACCCCAAATCAGCCCCAGCATTTT

j_gene: TRBJ2-5
d_gene: .
abundance: .
v_gene: TRBV5-1
CDR3aa: CASSRWETQETQYF
CDR3nt: TGCGCCAGCAGCCGGTGGGAGACACAAGAGACCCAGTACTTC

j_gene: TRBJ1-2
d_gene: .
abundance: .
v_gene: TRBV5-4
CDR3aa: CASSLEPGDYGYTF
CDR3nt: TGTGCCAGCAGCTTGGAACCAGGGGACTATGGCTACACCTTC

j_gene: TRBJ2-3
d_gene: .
abundance: once
v_gene: TRBV18
CDR3aa: CASSPNRDTQYF
CDR3nt: TGTGCCAGCTCACCCAACAGGGATACGCAGTATTTT

j_gene: TRBJ1-1
d_gene: .
abundance: .
v_gene: TRBV11-2
CDR3aa: CASSLIPDSEAFF
CDR3nt: TGTGCCAGCAGCTTAATTCCGGACAGCGAAGCTTTCTTT

j_gene: TRBJ2-1
d_gene: TRBD2
abundance: .
v_gene: TRBV7-6
CDR3aa: CASSLAATINNEQFF
CDR3nt: TGTGCCAGCAGCCTAGCGGCGACAATAAACAATGAGCAGTTCTTC

j_gene: TRBJ1-6
d_gene: .
abundance: .
v_gene: TRBV27
CDR3aa: CASSLNWNSPLHF
CDR3nt: TGTGCCAGCAGTTTAAACTGGAATTCACCCCTCCACTTT

j_gene: TRBJ2-7
d_gene: TRBD1
abundance: .
v_gene: TRBV6-4
CDR3aa: CASSAGTGAYEQYF
CDR3nt: TGTGCCAGCAGTGCCGGGACAGGGGCCTACGAGCAGTACTTC

j_gene: TRBJ2-1
d_gene: .
abundance: .
v_gene: TRBV28
CDR3aa: CASRSGTHPSAEQFF
CDR3nt: TGTGCCAGCAGATCGGGGACTCACCCCTCCGCTGAGCAGTTCTTC

j_gene: TRBJ1-5
d_gene: TRBD1
abundance: .
v_gene: TRBV19
CDR3aa: CASSIETGQGVEQPQHF
CDR3nt: TGTGCCAGTAGTATAGAGACGGGACAGGGAGTGGAACAGCCCCAGCATTTT

j_gene: TRBJ1-1
d_gene: TRBD1
abundance: .
v_gene: TRBV30
CDR3aa: CAWRTGGGLEAFF
CDR3nt: TGTGCCTGGAGAACAGGGGGAGGGCTTGAAGCTTTCTTT

j_gene: TRBJ2-7
d_gene: TRBD1
abundance: .
v_gene: TRBV19
CDR3aa: CASSSDREYEQYF
CDR3nt: TGTGCCAGTAGTTCCGACAGGGAATACGAGCAGTACTTC

j_gene: TRBJ1-3
d_gene: .
abundance: .
v_gene: TRBV6-6
CDR3aa: CASMIDSGNTIYF
CDR3nt: TGTGCCAGCATGATAGACTCTGGAAACACCATATATTTT

j_gene: TRBJ2-7
d_gene: TRBD1
abundance: once
v_gene: TRBV7-9
CDR3aa: CASIPPQGDEQYF
CDR3nt: TGTGCCAGCATCCCCCCCCAGGGGGACGAGCAGTACTTC

j_gene: TRBJ2-3
d_gene: TRBD2
abundance: .
v_gene: TRBV10-2
CDR3aa: CASVGRGVTDTQYF
CDR3nt: TGCGCCAGCGTTGGGCGGGGGGTCACAGATACGCAGTATTTT

j_gene: TRBJ2-7
d_gene: TRBD1
abundance: .
v_gene: TRBV2
CDR3aa: CASSERDRGYEQYF
CDR3nt: TGTGCCAGCAGTGAAAGGGACAGGGGCTACGAGCAGTACTTC

j_gene: TRBJ2-7
d_gene: .
abundance: .
v_gene: TRBV20-1
CDR3aa: CSASSPDEQYF
CDR3nt: TGCAGTGCCTCTAGTCCCGACGAGCAGTACTTC

j_gene: TRBJ2-1
d_gene: .
abundance: .
v_gene: TRBV30
CDR3aa: CAWSADGGRNEQFF
CDR3nt: TGTGCCTGGAGTGCCGACGGGGGGCGTAATGAGCAGTTCTTC

j_gene: TRBJ2-7
d_gene: TRBD2
abundance: .
v_gene: TRBV19
CDR3aa: CASSIGLAGKSGPQYF
CDR3nt: TGTGCCAGTAGTATAGGACTAGCGGGGAAAAGCGGACCCCAGTACTTC

j_gene: TRBJ1-2
d_gene: .
abundance: once
v_gene: TRBV27
CDR3aa: CASTRFSGGDTYGYTF
CDR3nt: TGTGCCAGCACCCGTTTCAGTGGCGGCGATACCTATGGCTACACCTTC

j_gene: TRBJ2-4
d_gene: TRBD1
abundance: .
v_gene: TRBV9
CDR3aa: CASSVGGGQGDIQYF
CDR3nt: TGTGCCAGCAGCGTAGGAGGGGGACAGGGTGACATTCAGTACTTC

j_gene: TRBJ2-5
d_gene: TRBD1
abundance: .
v_gene: TRBV9
CDR3aa: CASSRDRGQETQYF
CDR3nt: TGTGCCAGCAGCCGCGACAGGGGGCAGGAGACCCAGTACTTC

j_gene: TRBJ2-1
d_gene: TRBD2
abundance: once
v_gene: TRBV7-9
CDR3aa: CASSLRLAGELDEQFF
CDR3nt: TGTGCCAGCAGCTTACGGCTAGCGGGGGAACTGGATGAGCAGTTCTTC

j_gene: TRBJ1-2
d_gene: .
abundance: .
v_gene: TRBV5-4
CDR3aa: CASSPPNLGGLDYGYTF
CDR3nt: TGTGCCAGCAGCCCCCCCAACCTCGGAGGATTGGACTATGGCTACACCTTC

j_gene: TRBJ1-1
d_gene: .
abundance: few
v_gene: TRBV19
CDR3aa: CASSYWAGEAFF
CDR3nt: TGTGCCAGTAGTTACTGGGCAGGGGAAGCTTTCTTT

j_gene: TRBJ1-1
d_gene: .
abundance: few
v_gene: TRBV4-3
CDR3aa: CASSQGAWSNTEAFF
CDR3nt: TGCGCCAGCAGCCAAGGGGCTTGGTCGAACACTGAAGCTTTCTTT

j_gene: TRBJ2-2
d_gene: TRBD1
abundance: .
v_gene: TRBV7-9
CDR3aa: CASSWTGMAGELFF
CDR3nt: TGTGCCAGCAGCTGGACAGGGATGGCCGGGGAGCTGTTTTTT

j_gene: TRBJ2-7
d_gene: TRBD2
abundance: .
v_gene: TRBV14
CDR3aa: CASSHGGSREEYF
CDR3nt: TGTGCCAGCAGCCACGGGGGGTCGCGGGAAGAGTACTTC

j_gene: TRBJ2-5
d_gene: .
abundance: .
v_gene: TRBV5-4
CDR3aa: CASSFRDFQETQYF
CDR3nt: TGTGCCAGCAGCTTCCGGGACTTCCAAGAGACCCAGTACTTC

j_gene: TRBJ1-6
d_gene: .
abundance: .
v_gene: TRBV7-9
CDR3aa: CSSSPLTPSSYNSPLHF
CDR3nt: TGTTCCAGCAGCCCACTGACACCGAGCTCCTATAATTCACCCCTCCACTTT

j_gene: TRBJ1-1
d_gene: .
abundance: .
v_gene: TRBV20-1
CDR3aa: CSAKNRDGAFF
CDR3nt: TGCAGTGCAAAGAACAGGGACGGAGCTTTCTTT

j_gene: TRBJ1-1
d_gene: .
abundance: .
v_gene: TRBV11-2
CDR3aa: CASSPGPDRASEAFF
CDR3nt: TGTGCCAGCAGCCCCGGTCCGGACAGAGCATCTGAAGCTTTCTTT

j_gene: TRBJ2-5
d_gene: TRBD1
abundance: once
v_gene: TRBV18
CDR3aa: CASSSGTGHETQYF
CDR3nt: TGTGCCAGCTCATCCGGGACAGGGCATGAGACCCAGTACTTC

j_gene: TRBJ2-3
d_gene: TRBD2
abundance: .
v_gene: TRBV11-2
CDR3aa: CASSFTSGGDTDTQYF
CDR3nt: TGTGCCAGCAGCTTCACTAGCGGGGGGGACACAGATACGCAGTATTTT

j_gene: TRBJ1-2
d_gene: TRBD1
abundance: .
v_gene: TRBV10-1
CDR3aa: CASSPGQGRGYTF
CDR3nt: TGCGCCAGCAGTCCCGGACAGGGACGAGGCTACACCTTC

j_gene: TRBJ1-5
d_gene: .
abundance: once
v_gene: TRBV19
CDR3aa: CASTLGNQPQHF
CDR3nt: TGTGCCAGTACCCTCGGGAATCAGCCCCAGCATTTT

j_gene: TRBJ1-1
d_gene: .
abundance: .
v_gene: TRBV7-9
CDR3aa: CASSLRTDSTEAFF
CDR3nt: TGTGCCAGCAGCCTCCGGACAGATTCCACTGAAGCTTTCTTT

j_gene: TRBJ2-1
d_gene: .
abundance: .
v_gene: TRBV19
CDR3aa: CASTTRDIYNEQFF
CDR3nt: TGTGCCAGTACCACCCGGGACATTTACAATGAGCAGTTCTTC

j_gene: TRBJ2-1
d_gene: .
abundance: once
v_gene: TRBV10-2
CDR3aa: CASGHPTGNEQFF
CDR3nt: TGCGCCAGCGGCCACCCAACGGGCAATGAGCAGTTCTTC

j_gene: TRBJ1-1
d_gene: TRBD1
abundance: once
v_gene: TRBV6-5
CDR3aa: CASNQRGTADEAFF
CDR3nt: TGTGCCAGCAACCAAAGGGGGACAGCAGATGAAGCTTTCTTT

j_gene: TRBJ2-7
d_gene: TRBD2
abundance: few
v_gene: TRBV2
CDR3aa: CASRTSGGASYEQYF
CDR3nt: TGTGCCAGCAGGACTAGCGGGGGGGCTTCCTACGAGCAGTACTTC

j_gene: TRBJ2-2
d_gene: .
abundance: .
v_gene: TRBV7-6
CDR3aa: CASSYQGNTGELLF
CDR3nt: TGTGCCAGCAGCTACCAAGGGAACACCGGGGAGCTGCTTTTT

j_gene: TRBJ1-2
d_gene: .
abundance: .
v_gene: TRBV28
CDR3aa: CASIWAGGYTF
CDR3nt: TGTGCCAGCATTTGGGCGGGGGGCTACACCTTC

j_gene: TRBJ2-2
d_gene: TRBD1
abundance: .
v_gene: TRBV4-3
CDR3aa: CASSQEGTGSFGELFF
CDR3nt: TGCGCCAGCAGCCAAGAAGGGACAGGGAGTTTCGGGGAGCTGTTTTTT

j_gene: TRBJ2-2
d_gene: .
abundance: .
v_gene: TRBV7-3
CDR3aa: CASSLIGGSNGELFF
CDR3nt: TGTGCCAGCAGCTTAATCGGGGGAAGTAACGGGGAGCTGTTTTTT

j_gene: TRBJ1-4
d_gene: .
abundance: few
v_gene: TRBV11-3
CDR3aa: CASSPGSGFGEKLFF
CDR3nt: TGTGCCAGCAGCCCGGGCTCGGGGTTTGGGGAAAAACTGTTTTTT

j_gene: TRBJ1-1
d_gene: .
abundance: .
v_gene: TRBV7-9
CDR3aa: CASRDKTNTEAFF
CDR3nt: TGTGCCAGCAGGGACAAAACGAACACTGAAGCTTTCTTT

j_gene: TRBJ1-4
d_gene: .
abundance: .
v_gene: TRBV28
CDR3aa: CASSTHRGVGGKLFF
CDR3nt: TGTGCCAGCAGCACCCATCGGGGGGTGGGCGGAAAACTGTTTTTT

j_gene: TRBJ1-1
d_gene: .
abundance: .
v_gene: TRBV4-2
CDR3aa: CASSRNAGGETEAFF
CDR3nt: TGTGCCAGCAGCCGAAATGCGGGGGGTGAGACTGAAGCTTTCTTT